The 2 T cell receptor beta chains reported below all come from one sample, sequenced in a study of early T cells in non-severe SARS-CoV-2 infection. TCRdb reprocessed the 5' RACE reads with MiXCR, giving one entry per CDR3 protein. The sample comprises around 21,000 distinct CDR3 sequences, under 5% of which are singletons, and over 1.3% rests with the top ten. Sequenced input: whole blood. Receptors were obtained from an adult who was a healthcare worker with PCR-confirmed SARS-CoV-2 infection or an uninfected control (not recorded which).

In its sample, this clonotype is medium-sized. V gene TRBV27 combines with J gene TRBJ2-1; D is perhaps TRBD2 (6 bases). The CDR3 is 15 residues long. Germline-derived CDR1 and CDR2 are MNHEY and SMNVEV (reference sequence). Trimming stripped 5 bases from V and 0 bases from J, with 11 bases between. This chain's CDR3 is CASSQAGSSYNEQFF. In DNA form, the CDR3 reads TGTGCCAGCAGTCAGGCGGGGAGCTCCTACAATGAGCAGTTCTTC.

V and J are TRBV30 and TRBJ1-2; D perhaps matches TRBD1 (5 bases). The CDR3 has 12 residues. Germline-derived CDR1 and CDR2 are GTSNPN and SVGIG (reference sequence). The V end was cut by 4 bases, the J end by 4 bases, with 10 bases between. The CDR3 nucleotides read TGTGCCTGGACCCAGGGCGGCTATGGCTACACCTTC. It codes for CAWTQGGYGYTF.